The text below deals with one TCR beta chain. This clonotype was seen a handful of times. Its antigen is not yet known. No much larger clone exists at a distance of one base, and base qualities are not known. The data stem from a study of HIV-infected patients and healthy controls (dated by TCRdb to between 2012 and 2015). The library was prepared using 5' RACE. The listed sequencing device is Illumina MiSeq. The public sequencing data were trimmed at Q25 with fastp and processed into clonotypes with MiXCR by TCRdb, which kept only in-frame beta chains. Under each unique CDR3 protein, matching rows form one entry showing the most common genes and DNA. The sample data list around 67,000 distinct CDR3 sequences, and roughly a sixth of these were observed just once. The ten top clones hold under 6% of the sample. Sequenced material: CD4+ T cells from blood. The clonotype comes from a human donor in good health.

The CDR3 sequence is CSAPGPTRTDTQYF. In nucleotides, the sequence is TGCAGTGCCCCCGGACCAACCCGCACAGATACGCAGTATTTT. This chain is built from TRBV20-1 and TRBJ2-3; the D segment cannot be called with confidence. From cysteine to phenylalanine, the CDR3 is 14 amino acids long. The entry retains the CDR3 DNA only, 42 bases that are in frame from base 1. The germline V gene (reference sequence) gives CDR1 as DFQATT and CDR2 as SNEGSKA. Trimming removed 6 bases from V and 1 base from J, leaving 14 bases between the germline ends.